This entry lists 27 T cell receptor beta chains sequenced from one sample in a study of blood T cell repertoires in COVID-19. Assay used: immunoSEQ multiplex PCR; TCRdb lists only in-frame clones, some missing. The sample contains fewer than 120,000 clones, nearly 80% of which appear only once. Sequencing was performed on peripheral blood. The receptors derive from an elderly woman with active or convalescent COVID-19.

The genes are TRBV11-3 and TRBJ2-1, with 12 nucleotides matching TRBD2. This CDR3 is built from 15 residues. Germline V lookup: CDR1 SGHNT, CDR2 YENEEA. Unmatched junction bases numbered 3, after V lost 5 bases and J lost 4 bases. The CDR3 nucleotides read TGTGCCAGCAGCACAGGGACTAGCGGGTACAATGAGCAGTTCTTC. Protein: CASSTGTSGYNEQFF.

This clone was recorded only once. The rearrangement joins TRBV15 to TRBJ2-5, with TRBD2 matching 16 bases. The trim removed 8 bases at V and 5 bases at J, leaving 8 bases unmatched. CDR3 length equals 16 residues. Germline assignment: CDR1 LNHNV and CDR2 YYDKDF (reference sequence). DNA of the CDR3: TGTGCCACCCGGGGACTAGCGGGAGGGATTTGGGAGACCCAGTACTTC. This gives the protein CATRGLAGGIWETQYF.

CDR3 region: CASSPTSGLLAGELFF. As DNA, the CDR3 is TGTGCCAGCTCACCGACTAGCGGGCTCTTGGCCGGGGAGCTGTTTTTT. This chain joins TRBV18 and TRBJ2-2; 10 bases match TRBD2. From germline, CDR1 is KGHSH and CDR2 LQKENI. This CDR3 is 16 amino acids long. J was trimmed by 6 bases and V by 3 bases; bases with no gene match: 7.

This sequence joins TRBV5-4 and TRBJ2-7; D is ambiguous. The V and J ends lost 0 bases and 7 bases respectively, with 14 bases between them. CDR3 length: 14 amino acids. CDR1 is SGHNT, CDR2 YYREEE, per germline (reference sequence). Here the CDR3 reads CASSLALNPHEQYF. Written as DNA, the CDR3 is TGTGCCAGCAGCTTGGCCCTAAACCCCCATGAGCAGTACTTC.

This chain joins TRBV7-8 and TRBJ2-1, with TRBD2 identical over 12 bases. The CDR3 covers 16 residues. Per germline, CDR1 SGHVS and CDR2 FQNEAQ. The V and J ends lost 0 bases and 8 bases, in that order; junction bases with no gene match: 5. The CDR3 DNA reads TGTGCCAGCAGCTTAGCCCTAGCGGGAGGGTTCGATGAGCAGTTCTTC. Translated: CASSLALAGGFDEQFF. Drawing the rest from reference TRBV7-8 and TRBJ2-1, the complete variable domain is GAGVSQSPRYKVAKRGQDVALRCDPISGHVSLFWYQQALGQGPEFLTYFQNEAQLDKSGLPSDRFFAERPEGSVSTLKIQRTQQEDSAVYLCASSLALAGGFDEQFFGPGTRLTVL.

V gene TRBV7-8 combines with J gene TRBJ1-4; no definite D call. Between the trimmed V and J ends, which lost 1 base and 5 bases, there was a span of 8 bases. Per germline, CDR1 SGHVS and CDR2 FQNEAQ. The CDR3 length is 14 residues. The CDR3, as DNA: TGTGCCAGCAGCTTAGGTAGCTGGAATGAAAAACTGTTTTTT. This codes for CASSLGSWNEKLFF.

This clone showed up just once. V usage is TRBV6-5 and J usage is TRBJ1-2; 8 nucleotides agree with TRBD1. V gave up 6 bases and J gave up 4 bases; unmatched junction bases: 7. The CDR3 runs to 14 residues. Per germline, CDR1 MNHEY and CDR2 SVGAGI. The CDR3 spells CASRMTGAFYGYTF. CDR3 coding DNA: TGTGCCAGCAGGATGACAGGGGCCTTCTATGGCTACACCTTC.

This clone showed up just a few times. CDR3 coding DNA: TGTGCCATCAGTGTTGAGTATAATTCACCCCTCCACTTT. Translating gives CAISVEYNSPLHF. This chain connects TRBV10-3 to TRBJ1-6, with D unresolved. The CDR3 runs to 13 residues. Germline V gene lookup returns CDR1 ENHRY and CDR2 SYGVKD. V lost 4 bases to trimming and J lost 4 bases, with 5 bases between them.

V and J are TRBV7-9 and TRBJ2-3; a weak D match, TRBD2 (6 bases). This CDR3 is built from 16 residues. Trimming stripped 3 bases from V and 0 bases from J, with 13 bases between. Germline V CDR1 and CDR2: SEHNR, FQNEAQ (reference sequence). CDR3 protein: CASSFFGSGSTDTQYF. DNA of the CDR3: TGTGCCAGCAGCTTTTTCGGGAGCGGCAGCACAGATACGCAGTATTTT.

This clone was picked up a small number of times. The V call is TRBV7-9, the J call TRBJ2-1, with 9 nucleotides matching TRBD2. Germline V gene sequence: CDR1 SEHNR, CDR2 FQNEAQ (reference sequence). V shed 5 bases, J shed 3 bases, and the junction held 20 bases outside the gene matches. The CDR3 loop spans 20 amino acids. CDR3 sequence: CASSKTPGLAGYRVYNEQFF. CDR3 DNA: TGTGCCAGCAGCAAGACGCCGGGACTAGCAGGATACAGAGTCTACAATGAGCAGTTCTTC.

This clone was seen a handful of times. The genes are TRBV4-1 and TRBJ1-3; no clear D gene. Germline V gives CDR1 MGHRA, CDR2 YSYEKL. The CDR3 spans 15 residues. V lost 4 bases and J lost 4, with 14 bases in between. The CDR3 spells CASSRQHAAGNTIYF. As DNA, the CDR3 is TGCGCCAGCAGCCGACAACATGCCGCAGGAAACACCATATATTTT.

This clone has a handful of counts. This chain joins TRBV25-1 and TRBJ1-1; 8 bases are a match to TRBD1. V shed 2 bases and J 0 bases; nucleotides not matched to a gene: 8. Germline CDR1 is MGHDK and CDR2 is SYGVNS. The CDR3 contains 17 residues. In DNA, the CDR3 is TGTGCCAGCAGTGAAATTATTCAGGGGGCGATGAACACTGAAGCTTTCTTT. This codes for CASSEIIQGAMNTEAFF.

The rearrangement links TRBV20-1 to TRBJ1-1; 7 positions agree with TRBD1. Trimming removed 4 bases from V and 12 bases from J; junction bases left unmatched: 8. Per germline, CDR1 DFQATT and CDR2 SNEGSKA (reference sequence). This CDR3 has 11 amino acids. The CDR3 nucleotides read TGCAGTGCTACTTATGGGACAGTAACTTTCTTT. This translates into CSATYGTVTFF.

The rearrangement links TRBV7-9 to TRBJ2-1, with 9 bases aligning to TRBD1. The ends lost 8 bases at V and 5 bases at J; junction bases unmatched: 10. Germline values: CDR1 SEHNR, CDR2 FQNEAQ (reference sequence). The CDR3 runs to 15 residues. CDR3 bases: TGTGCCAGCCAGACGGGACAGGGTATCCACAATGAGCAGTTCTTC. It specifies CASQTGQGIHNEQFF.

The V gene is TRBV28, the J gene TRBJ2-7, with TRBD2 matching 8 bases. V was pared by 6 bases and J by 6 bases, with 13 bases of the junction left unmatched. Germline values: CDR1 MDHEN, CDR2 SYDVKM. CDR3 length: 15 residues. The CDR3 protein is CASRSGAGGYSEQYF. The CDR3 bases are TGTGCCAGCAGGTCGGGGGCGGGAGGTTACAGCGAGCAGTACTTC.

V usage is TRBV9 and J usage is TRBJ2-2, with no clear D. The CDR3 consists of 13 residues. Germline CDR1 is SGDLS and CDR2 is YYNGEE. Trimming stripped 3 bases from V and 0 bases from J, with 3 bases between. CDR3: CASSDSNTGELFF. The DNA of the CDR3 is TGTGCCAGCAGCGACTCGAACACCGGGGAGCTGTTTTTT.

This chain's CDR3 is CASSWRSPLHF. DNA of the CDR3: TGTGCCAGCAGTTGGCGGTCACCCCTCCACTTT. The chain joins TRBV28 to TRBJ1-6; D uncertain. The CDR3 totals 11 residues. Germline CDR1 is MDHEN and CDR2 is SYDVKM. V was clipped by 4 bases and J by 10 bases, with 5 bases between them.

The chain combines TRBV2 with TRBJ2-3; 9 bases map to TRBD2. Germline V gene data show CDR1 as SNHLY and CDR2 as FYNNEI. CDR3 length: 14 residues. With V trimmed by 4 bases and J by 4 bases, 3 bases remained unmatched. The CDR3 here is CASSASGTADTQYF. CDR3 in DNA: TGTGCCAGCAGTGCTAGCGGGACGGCAGATACGCAGTATTTT.

The rearrangement links TRBV5-5 to TRBJ2-1; perhaps TRBD2 as D (7 bases). Trimming removed 2 bases from V and 7 bases from J, with 16 bases in between. Germline CDR1 SGHKS, CDR2 YYEKEE (reference sequence). CDR3 length equals 15 residues. The CDR3 is CASSFSAGATNEQFF. CDR3 nucleotide sequence: TGTGCCAGCAGCTTCTCCGCGGGGGCAACGAATGAGCAGTTCTTC.

This chain joins TRBV28 and TRBJ2-7; TRBD1 matches at 8 bases. J was trimmed by 3 bases and V by 6 bases; bases with no gene match: 13. Germline assignment: CDR1 MDHEN and CDR2 SYDVKM. The CDR3 covers 16 residues. Here the CDR3 reads CASSPIRQGQYYEQYF. CDR3 sequence (DNA): TGTGCCAGCAGCCCAATCCGACAGGGGCAATACTACGAGCAGTACTTC.

The chain carries TRBV7-8 and TRBJ1-1; D may be TRBD1 (5 bases). The V gene's germline CDR1 is SGHVS and CDR2 FQNEAQ. This CDR3 region has 15 residues. Trimming cost V 2 bases and J 4 bases, with 14 bases left between them. The CDR3 reads CASSLSPSGLTEAFF. The CDR3, as DNA: TGTGCCAGCAGCTTATCACCCTCAGGGCTCACTGAAGCTTTCTTT.

V is TRBV3-1 (or the pseudogene TRBV3-2) and J is TRBJ2-4, with TRBD2 identical over 9 bases. V was clipped by 3 bases and J by 5 bases; unmatched bases: 8. The CDR3 totals 16 residues. Germline V CDR1 and CDR2: LGHDT, YNNKEL (reference sequence). CDR3 sequence: CASSQGLAREENIQYF. CDR3 DNA sequence: TGTGCCAGCAGCCAGGGACTAGCCAGGGAGGAAAACATTCAGTACTTC.

CDR3 in amino acids: CASSRQARGAFF. DNA of the CDR3: TGTGCCAGCAGTCGACAGGCCCGAGGAGCTTTCTTT. The genes are TRBV12-3 or TRBV12-4 and TRBJ1-1; a weak D match, TRBD1 (6 bases). Trimming cost V 5 bases and J 10 bases, with 14 bases left between them. The CDR3 spans 12 residues.

This chain joins TRBV11-2 and TRBJ1-4, with TRBD1 as a possible D gene (6 bases). The CDR3 consists of 16 residues. CDR1 is SGHAT, CDR2 FQNNGV, per germline. Trimming took off 5 bases at V and 0 bases at J, with 13 bases between the two ends. Here the CDR3 DNA reads TGTGCCAGCAGCCCCTATGGACAGCCAACTAATGAAAAACTGTTTTTT. Residues: CASSPYGQPTNEKLFF.

The chain has TRBV7-9 and TRBJ2-1, with 10 bases aligning to TRBD2. V shed 1 base, J shed 1 base, and the junction held 7 bases outside the gene matches. The CDR3 runs to 18 residues. Germline values: CDR1 SEHNR, CDR2 FQNEAQ (reference sequence). For the CDR3, the DNA is TGTGCCAGCAGCTTAGTACGGTATAGCGGGAGGTCCTACAATGAGCAGTTCTTC. Residues: CASSLVRYSGRSYNEQFF.

This clone came up a few times. CDR3 in amino acids: CASSPPSRQETQYF. CDR3 coding DNA: TGTGCCAGCTCACCACCGAGCAGGCAAGAGACCCAGTACTTC. This sequence joins TRBV18 and TRBJ2-5, with D unresolved. There are 14 residues in the CDR3. Trimming left V 0 bases short and J 2 bases short, with 7 bases between. The germline CDR1 and CDR2 sequences are KGHSH and LQKENI.

The chain employs TRBV28 and TRBJ1-5; 7 positions match TRBD1. Germline CDR1 reads MDHEN; CDR2 reads SYDVKM. This CDR3 has 14 amino acids. Trimming removed 4 bases from V and 7 bases from J; junction bases left unmatched: 7. Written as DNA, the CDR3 is TGTGCCAGCAGTTCCCCAGGGGGGAGGCAGCCCCAGCATTTT. Translating gives CASSSPGGRQPQHF. The complete variable domain, with remaining parts taken from reference TRBV28 and TRBJ1-5, reads DVKVTQSSRYLVKRTGEKVFLECVQDMDHENMFWYRQDPGLGLRLIYFSYDVKMKEKGDIPEGYSVSREKKERFSLILESASTNQTSMYLCASSSPGGRQPQHFGDGTRLSIL.